This is a list of T cell receptor beta chains from one sample in a study of identical twins. TCRdb re-called the 5' RACE reads with MiXCR, one entry per CDR3 protein. Of fewer than 900,000 distinct CDR3 sequences listed, approximately 21% are singletons. These records were also assigned to another study, of T cells expressing NK-cell markers.

The material sequenced was PBMCs. These receptors were collected from a woman aged 18 to 35 in good health. CDR3s include the opening cysteine and the closing phenylalanine or tryptophan. Each record gives: V gene, J gene, D gene, CDR3 protein. D genes are given only for firm matches.

v_call: TRBV20-1
j_call: TRBJ2-5
d_call: .
cdr3_aa: CSASSYETQYF

v_call: TRBV29-1
j_call: TRBJ2-5
d_call: .
cdr3_aa: CSVLPPHQETQYF

v_call: TRBV9
j_call: TRBJ2-3
d_call: TRBD2
cdr3_aa: CASSVGVGGSGADTQYF

v_call: TRBV20-1
j_call: TRBJ2-3
d_call: .
cdr3_aa: CSAQPGGGTDTQYF

v_call: TRBV5-5
j_call: TRBJ2-1
d_call: .
cdr3_aa: CASSILPAYEQFF

v_call: TRBV25-1
j_call: TRBJ2-7
d_call: .
cdr3_aa: CASPAGFTYEQYF

v_call: TRBV10-3
j_call: TRBJ1-1
d_call: TRBD1
cdr3_aa: CAITGQGLNTEAFF

v_call: TRBV5-1
j_call: TRBJ2-1
d_call: TRBD1
cdr3_aa: CASSRTGGVSGEQFF

v_call: TRBV5-1
j_call: TRBJ2-7
d_call: .
cdr3_aa: CASSLEGAESGEQYF

v_call: TRBV20-1
j_call: TRBJ1-2
d_call: TRBD1
cdr3_aa: CSARDPAEGARGYTF

v_call: TRBV18
j_call: TRBJ2-7
d_call: TRBD2
cdr3_aa: CASSPQTSGTSSYEQYF

v_call: TRBV6-1
j_call: TRBJ2-1
d_call: .
cdr3_aa: CASRNTEAGDYNEQFF

v_call: TRBV29-1
j_call: TRBJ1-1
d_call: .
cdr3_aa: CSVTVNEAFF

v_call: TRBV27
j_call: TRBJ2-2
d_call: TRBD2
cdr3_aa: CASSLISGLGTGELFF

v_call: TRBV6-1
j_call: TRBJ2-1
d_call: TRBD2
cdr3_aa: CASKGLASLREQFF

v_call: TRBV12-3/TRBV12-4
j_call: TRBJ2-3
d_call: .
cdr3_aa: CASSRGREFGGDTQYF

v_call: TRBV7-9
j_call: TRBJ2-1
d_call: TRBD2
cdr3_aa: CASSLPAGGPREQFF

v_call: TRBV5-1
j_call: TRBJ1-5
d_call: .
cdr3_aa: CASSWDPNQPQHF

v_call: TRBV20-1
j_call: TRBJ1-2
d_call: .
cdr3_aa: CSASIRDSLYGYTF

v_call: TRBV29-1
j_call: TRBJ2-1
d_call: TRBD2
cdr3_aa: CSVEDLAGALYNEQFF

v_call: TRBV6-2/TRBV6-3
j_call: TRBJ2-4
d_call: .
cdr3_aa: CASSYGALAKNIQYF

v_call: TRBV21-1
j_call: TRBJ2-7
d_call: .
cdr3_aa: CASSPQPTIPGTGAEQYF

v_call: TRBV20-1
j_call: TRBJ2-4
d_call: .
cdr3_aa: CSARVGSAKNIQYF

v_call: TRBV12-3/TRBV12-4
j_call: TRBJ2-2
d_call: .
cdr3_aa: CASSLQGGSNSRSELFF